This entry lists 3 T cell receptor beta chains sequenced from one sample in a study of radiotherapy plus CTLA-4 blockade in lung cancer. Measured with immunoSEQ multiplex PCR; TCRdb has only the in-frame clones, and not every one. The data show tens of thousands of clones, 60% to 80% seen once. The source material was peripheral blood, sampled from a patient treated with radiotherapy plus ipilimumab. These TCRs come from a human donor with non-small cell lung cancer whose response to radiotherapy plus ipilimumab could not be evaluated. Some clones in this sample may be carry-over from other donors' samples.

This clone was seen at least ten times. The chain is built from TRBV7-8 and TRBJ1-6, with D possibly TRBD1 on 5 matching bases. The CDR3 loop spans 13 amino acids. Germline CDR1 and CDR2: SGHVS and FQNEAQ. The DNA for the CDR3 is TGTGCAGGGCGGGGCGAAAGTAATTCACCCCTCCACTTT. Translation: CAGRGESNSPLHF.

The chain joins TRBV5-1 to TRBJ2-3; a weak D match, TRBD1 (5 bases). In germline, CDR1 is SGHRS, CDR2 YFSETQ. V was cut by 0 bases and J by 0 bases, with 17 bases left in between. The CDR3 covers 18 residues. The CDR3: CASSLAGLQGSSTDTQYF. Here the CDR3 DNA reads TGCGCCAGCAGCTTGGCCGGCCTCCAGGGATCTAGCACAGATACGCAGTATTTT. Looking up the rest from reference TRBV5-1 and TRBJ2-3 gives the full variable domain: KAGVTQTPRYLIKTRGQQVTLSCSPISGHRSVSWYQQTPGQGLQFLFEYFSETQRNKGNFPGRFSGRQFSNSRSEMNVSTLELGDSALYLCASSLAGLQGSSTDTQYFGPGTRLTVL.

This chain links TRBV7-2 with TRBJ1-2; tentatively, D is TRBD1 (5 bases). Germline CDR1 SGHTA, CDR2 FQGNSA. This CDR3 region has 15 residues. V was cut by 2 bases and J by 0 bases, with 10 bases left in between. The CDR3 nucleotides are TGTGCCAGCAGCTTACAAGGGGCGACTAACTATGGCTACACCTTC. This sequence encodes CASSLQGATNYGYTF.